Given below is one TCR beta chain in context. This clone's antigen is unknown. It has no much larger one-base neighbor in the sample; base qualities were not kept. This specimen belongs to a study of human CD4 T cells and Enterobacteriaceae (dated by TCRdb to about 2020). Overall results and qualifications from the work: The only basis for inferring the reactivity of ex vivo clonotypes was matching nucleotide sequences to CFSE-low cultures from the same donors. Ex vivo, broadly cross-reactive clonotypes were observed to appear more expanded than specific clonotypes, with about 55% of the 19 and about two thirds of the roughly 30 being found within the top 5%.

V is trimmed back by 5 bases and J by 0 bases, and the junction contains 13 bases that no gene match accounts for. The CDR3 numbers 18 residues from cysteine through phenylalanine. Just the 54-base CDR3 DNA is kept, in frame starting at base 1. CDR1 and CDR2, per the germline V gene, are SGHNT and YENEEA. On a FACSAria III, memory CD4+ T cells were FACS-sorted to over 95% purity, defined as all CD4+ cells except CD45RA+CCR7+CD95- naive cells. Healthy donor blood was obtained from blood donation centers in Switzerland. Positive selection with CD4 and CD14 magnetic microbeads was used to enrich total CD4+ T cells and monocytes. CD8+, CD14+, CD16+, CD56+, CD19+ and CD25-bright cells were excluded prior to sorting. To assess in vivo expansion of bacteria-reactive clonotypes, total memory CD4+ T cells from a couple of blood donors were sequenced directly ex vivo. Ficoll-Paque Plus was used to isolate peripheral blood mononuclear cells from donor blood.

Ex vivo total memory CD4+ samples were sequenced at deep level, with detection sensitivity of one cell in 200,000. Genomic DNA was extracted from cell pellets with the QIAamp DNA Micro Kit, and its quantity and purity were checked by spectrophotometry. The immunoSEQ multiplex PCR assay was used to amplify TCR Vbeta CDR3 regions. The amplicons were sequenced on the Illumina HiSeq platform. The retrieved sequences were 87 nucleotides in length and included the CDR3 region. The study's processing was this. A unique productive TCR Vbeta nucleotide sequence was defined as a clonotype and was quantified by productive template frequency from ImmunoSEQ Analyzer V3.0. Expanded clonotypes were defined using a threshold set at the top 5th percentile of each repertoire ranked by frequency. The R package fossil was used to compute repertoire overlap as Chao-Jaccard, and the R package MASS was used to visualize the overlap by nonmetric multidimensional scaling. TCRdb retrieved this table from immuneACCESS and kept in-frame rearrangements only. Not all clones are present; in checked studies, unresolved V genes account for under half, and no reason is known for the remainder. V and J calls and clone size come straight from that table; D and trimming were deduced from the DNA. The sample profile shows fewer than 35,000 clones; roughly 80% of them were found once. In total, the top ten clones hold 0.9% to 1% of the sample.

The clonotype originates from a human donor in good health. Sample: memory CD4+ T cells from blood. Reading the label with the study, this specimen's cell subset or site is: total memory CD4 T cells sorted directly ex vivo, unstimulated. This chain joins TRBV11-3 to TRBJ1-2; 9 junctional bases match TRBD1. CDR3 loop: CASSPPKTRDRANYGYTF. The sequence in DNA is TGTGCCAGCAGCCCACCGAAGACGCGGGACAGGGCTAACTATGGCTACACCTTC.